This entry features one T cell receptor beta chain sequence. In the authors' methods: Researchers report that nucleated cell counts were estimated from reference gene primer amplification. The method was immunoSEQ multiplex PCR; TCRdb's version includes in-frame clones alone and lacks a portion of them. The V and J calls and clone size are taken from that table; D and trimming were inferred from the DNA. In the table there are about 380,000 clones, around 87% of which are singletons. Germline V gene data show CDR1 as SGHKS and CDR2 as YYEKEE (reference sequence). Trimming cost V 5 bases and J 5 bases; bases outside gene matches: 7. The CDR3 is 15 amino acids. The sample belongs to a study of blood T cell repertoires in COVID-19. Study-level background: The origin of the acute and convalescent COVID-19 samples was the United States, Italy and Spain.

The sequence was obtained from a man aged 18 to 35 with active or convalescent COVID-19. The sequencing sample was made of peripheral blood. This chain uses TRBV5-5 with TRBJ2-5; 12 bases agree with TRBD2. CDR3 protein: CASRLTSGSRETQYF. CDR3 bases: TGTGCCAGCAGACTGACTAGCGGGAGTCGGGAGACCCAGTACTTC.